Below, 8 T cell receptor beta chains from the same sample are listed, as sequenced in a study of beta chain features in type 1 diabetes listed by TCRdb under 2018. To prepare the library, the immunoSEQ multiplex PCR assay was applied. The entire isolated RNA was reverse transcribed using the High Capacity cDNA Reverse Transcription Kit, and thus expressed TCRB transcripts were sequenced. The table was pulled from immuneACCESS by TCRdb, which kept in-frame rearrangements only. Such tables lose some clones; where checked, under half of the loss comes from unresolved V genes, and the rest has no known cause. In all, the sample holds 500,000 to 850,000 clones, and 11% to 15% of those were seen once. The ten largest clones take up 0.03% to 0.045% of the sample. These receptors' targets are unknown. What the work shows at the level of the full study, not this receptor alone: Type 1 diabetes patients showed a moderate but significant shortening of TCRB CDR3 length in all four CD4+ subsets.

The sequenced sample was naive CD4+ T cells from blood. Sample cell subset or site, as interpreted from the label and publication: true naive CD4+ T cells. The source of these receptors is a young man with type 1 diabetes.

This clone was detected a few times. The gene calls are TRBV5-1 and TRBJ2-1, with TRBD1 identical over 7 bases. The CDR3 contains 14 residues. CDR1 SGHRS and CDR2 YFSETQ come from the germline V gene. Germline trimming cut 5 bases from V and 5 bases from J; bases unmatched to any gene: 7. Here the CDR3 DNA reads TGCGCCAGCAGGTCCCAGGGGGTCGACAATGAGCAGTTCTTC. This gives the protein CASRSQGVDNEQFF. The complete variable domain, with remaining parts taken from reference TRBV5-1 and TRBJ2-1, reads KAGVTQTPRYLIKTRGQQVTLSCSPISGHRSVSWYQQTPGQGLQFLFEYFSETQRNKGNFPGRFSGRQFSNSRSEMNVSTLELGDSALYLCASRSQGVDNEQFFGPGTRLTVL.

V usage is TRBV30 and J usage is TRBJ2-2; D gene unclear. Germline values: CDR1 GTSNPN, CDR2 SVGIG (reference sequence). There are 13 residues in the CDR3. The germline V and J ends were trimmed by 5 bases and 7 bases, with 14 bases remaining between them. As DNA, the CDR3 is TGTGCCTGGGCCAACATGGGGATCGGGGAGCTGTTTTTT. Protein sequence: CAWANMGIGELFF.

This clone was observed a few times. This sequence joins TRBV30 and TRBJ2-3; a weak D match, TRBD1 (6 bases). Deletions cut 2 bases from V and 4 bases from J, with 10 bases between. Germline loops: CDR1 GTSNPN, CDR2 SVGIG (reference sequence). The CDR3 spans 13 residues. The CDR3 region is CAWSRTVADTQYF. Written as DNA, the CDR3 is TGTGCCTGGAGTCGGACAGTCGCAGATACGCAGTATTTT.

This clone was found a few times. The chain links TRBV29-1 to TRBJ2-2, with TRBD1 identical over 8 bases. The CDR3 extends over 13 amino acids. Germline V gene data show CDR1 as SQVTM and CDR2 as ANQGSEA. Losses at the gene ends were 5 bases for V and 6 bases for J; bases not matched to a gene: 5. The CDR3 loop is CSVNGQGAGELFF. The CDR3 bases are TGCAGCGTTAACGGACAGGGCGCCGGGGAGCTGTTTTTT.

This rearrangement joins TRBV18 to TRBJ2-5; 7 bases are a match to TRBD2. This CDR3 contains 15 residues. Germline loops: CDR1 KGHSH, CDR2 LQKENI. V lost 0 bases and J lost 11; bases outside the gene matches: 12. CDR3 protein: CASSPPSGRGGEQYF. CDR3 bases: TGTGCCAGCTCACCACCGTCGGGGCGCGGGGGAGAGCAGTACTTC.

The V gene is TRBV27, the J gene TRBJ2-7; 8 positions agree with TRBD1. Germline V gene sequence: CDR1 MNHEY, CDR2 SMNVEV (reference sequence). V lost 4 bases and J lost 0; bases outside the gene matches: 5. The CDR3 spans 15 residues. The CDR3 reads CASSSTGAGSYEQYF. In DNA, the CDR3 is TGTGCCAGCAGTTCGACAGGGGCCGGCTCCTACGAGCAGTACTTC.

This clone has more than one count but fewer than ten. The CDR3 region is CAIRAGADTEAFF. As DNA, the CDR3 is TGTGCCATCAGGGCCGGGGCGGACACTGAAGCTTTCTTT. The gene calls are TRBV10-3 and TRBJ1-1, with D perhaps TRBD1 (5 bases). V was shortened by 6 bases and J by 3 bases, with 11 bases between the two germline ends. Germline V gene data show CDR1 as ENHRY and CDR2 as SYGVKD. The CDR3 sequence is 13 residues long.

The genes are TRBV7-3 and TRBJ2-2, with D unresolved. Deletions cut 3 bases from V and 8 bases from J, with 7 bases between. The CDR3 totals 12 residues. CDR1 and CDR2 from the germline V gene are SGHTA and FQGTGA. CDR3 sequence (DNA): TGTGCCAGCAGCTTCGCTCTAGGGGAGCTGTTTTTT. Translation gives CASSFALGELFF.